These 21 T cell receptor beta chains share one sample of origin, sequenced in a study of T-cell memory formation after mild COVID-19. TCRdb analysed the 5' RACE reads with MiXCR anew, one entry per CDR3 protein. The sample contains some 300,000 distinct CDR3 sequences, roughly 20% of which appear only once. What was sequenced was PBMCs or a T cell subset sorted from them (not recorded which). These receptors were obtained from a man in his late teens or twenties who had mild COVID-19 (a few samples of this study predate the infection). Cell type and time point are not known.

This clonotype was seen more than once but under ten times. V usage is TRBV5-1 and J usage is TRBJ2-5; no firm D call. Germline loops: CDR1 SGHRS, CDR2 YFSETQ. The CDR3 consists of 16 residues. V shed 4 bases and J shed 0 bases, with 16 bases lying between them. Here the CDR3 reads CASSPGQTHYQETQYF. In DNA, the CDR3 is TGCGCCAGCAGCCCTGGCCAGACCCATTACCAAGAGACCCAGTACTTC.

The genes are TRBV6-5 and TRBJ2-7, with 8 bases fitting TRBD2. V dropped 1 base and J dropped 7; count of bases not matched to a gene: 3. CDR1 and CDR2 from the germline V gene are MNHEY and SVGAGI. The CDR3 consists of 13 residues. In nucleotides, the CDR3 is TGTGCCAGCAGTTACTGGCGGGGGGAGGAGCAGTACTTC. Amino acid sequence: CASSYWRGEEQYF.

The chain is built from TRBV13 and TRBJ1-6; TRBD1 aligns across 7 bases. Germline CDR1 reads PRHDT; CDR2 reads FYEKMQ (reference sequence). The CDR3 spans 14 residues. The ends lost 5 bases at V and 10 bases at J; junction bases unmatched: 8. CDR3 region: CASSLRTGRSPLHF. The CDR3, as DNA: TGTGCCAGCAGCCTCCGGACAGGAAGGTCACCCCTCCACTTT.

This clonotype appeared a few times. This sequence joins TRBV7-8 and TRBJ1-1; D is unresolved. Trimming took 5 bases from V and 1 from J, leaving 17 bases between them. The CDR3 loop spans 16 amino acids. Germline CDR1 reads SGHVS; CDR2 reads FQNEAQ. The CDR3 protein is CASSTMTGVGNTEAFF. CDR3 nucleotides: TGTGCCAGCAGCACGATGACGGGAGTAGGGAACACTGAAGCTTTCTTT.

The rearrangement joins TRBV10-3 to TRBJ2-7, with D unresolved. This CDR3 region has 11 residues. The germline V gene has CDR1 ENHRY and CDR2 SYGVKD. V was cut by 2 bases and J by 7 bases, with 6 bases left in between. CDR3 nucleotides: TGTGCCATCAGTGAGGGTGGGGAGCAGTACGTC. Amino acid sequence: CAISEGGEQYV.

The chain carries TRBV4-2 and TRBJ2-7, with D maybe TRBD2 (6 bases). Trimming stripped 0 bases from V and 7 bases from J, with 19 bases between. Germline values: CDR1 LGHNA, CDR2 YNFKEQ. The CDR3 is 16 amino acids. CDR3 DNA sequence: TGTGCCAGCAGCCAAGAAGCTTCACAGGAGGGCAGGGAGCAGTACTTC. Its protein is CASSQEASQEGREQYF.

This clonotype was observed a few times. V gene TRBV5-1 combines with J gene TRBJ2-1; D unclear. V dropped 4 bases and J dropped 0 bases, with 17 bases sitting between them. This CDR3 contains 17 residues. Germline CDR1 reads SGHRS; CDR2 reads YFSETQ. This CDR3 is CASSLLRVGSSYNEQFF. CDR3 DNA: TGCGCCAGCAGCCTACTAAGGGTCGGAAGCTCCTACAATGAGCAGTTCTTC. The full variable domain, in which reference TRBV5-1 and TRBJ2-1 provide the parts outside the CDR3, is KAGVTQTPRYLIKTRGQQVTLSCSPISGHRSVSWYQQTPGQGLQFLFEYFSETQRNKGNFPGRFSGRQFSNSRSEMNVSTLELGDSALYLCASSLLRVGSSYNEQFFGPGTRLTVL.

This clonotype was counted at least ten times. Germline is not matched at one junction end, which may reflect a read error. CDR3 amino acids: CASSYSTGPYEQYF. Written as DNA, the CDR3 is TGCGCCAGCAGCTACTCGACAGGACCCTACGAGCAGTACTTC. The chain employs TRBV6-5 and TRBJ2-7, with a possible D match to TRBD1 (6 bases). Per the germline V gene, CDR1 is MNHEY and CDR2 is SVGAGI. This CDR3 has 14 residues.

The chain joins TRBV7-9 to TRBJ1-2; D is undetermined. This CDR3 comprises 15 residues. Germline V lookup: CDR1 SEHNR, CDR2 FQNEAQ (reference sequence). Trimming left V 1 base short and J 4 bases short, with 13 bases between. For the CDR3, the DNA is TGTGCCAGCAGCTTAGTGGGTCGGTTCGGCTATGGCTACACCTTC. Protein sequence: CASSLVGRFGYGYTF.

This rearrangement joins TRBV4-1 to TRBJ2-4; TRBD2 aligns across 7 bases. V shed 0 bases and J 7 bases; nucleotides not matched to a gene: 3. CDR3 length: 14 amino acids. Germline V gene sequence: CDR1 MGHRA, CDR2 YSYEKL. CDR3 protein: CASSQERGRNIQYF. The CDR3 DNA reads TGCGCCAGCAGCCAAGAGCGGGGGAGGAACATTCAGTACTTC.

V is TRBV7-8 and J is TRBJ1-2; D uncertain. CDR3 size: 15 residues. The germline CDR1 and CDR2 sequences are SGHVS and FQNEAQ. The ends were cut back, 1 base at V and 3 bases at J, with 12 bases in the middle. CDR3 nucleotides: TGTGCCAGCAGCTTAGGAACTGGAGTGGACTATGGCTACACCTTC. Translating gives CASSLGTGVDYGYTF.

Worth noting for this clonotype: A read error may produce the germline difference seen at one junction end. This chain joins TRBV4-1 and TRBJ2-2; 9 nucleotides agree with TRBD2. The CDR3 is 16 amino acids. Germline-derived CDR1 and CDR2 are MGHRA and YSYEKL. This CDR3 reads CASSHLAGGASGDLFF. The CDR3 coding sequence is TGCGCCAGCAGCCACTTGGCGGGGGGGGCGAGCGGGGATCTGTTTTTT.

The gene calls are TRBV4-1 and TRBJ2-7; no reliable D call. This CDR3 is built from 14 residues. The germline CDR1 and CDR2 sequences are MGHRA and YSYEKL. V dropped 0 bases and J dropped 4 bases, with 10 bases sitting between them. The CDR3 DNA reads as TGCGCCAGCAGCCAAGATCGAGTGGGTTACGAGCAGTACTTC. Its protein is CASSQDRVGYEQYF.

In regard to this clonotype: The junction differs from germline at one of its ends, possibly a read error. This sequence joins TRBV5-1 and TRBJ2-1; no clear D. This CDR3 region has 12 residues. Germline V gene sequence: CDR1 SGHRS, CDR2 YFSETQ. The CDR3 DNA is TGCGCCAGCAGCTCTTCCTTCAATGAGCAGTTCTTC. The encoded protein is CASSSSFNEQFF.

As regards this clonotype: At one end the junction does not follow the germline gene, possibly because of a read error. The chain combines TRBV27 with TRBJ1-4; D is uncertain. The CDR3 is 14 residues long. The germline V gene has CDR1 MNHEY and CDR2 SMNVEV (reference sequence). The CDR3 coding sequence is TGCACCAGCAGTTTATCCATGGATCGGGAAAAGCTGTTTTTT. Amino acids: CTSSLSMDREKLFF.

The table lists this clonotype with a few counts. The gene calls are TRBV20-1 and TRBJ2-7, with TRBD1 matching over 7 bases. The junction had 8 bases not matched to a gene; V was cut back by 6 bases and J by 6 bases. This CDR3 comprises 12 residues. In germline, CDR1 is DFQATT, CDR2 SNEGSKA (reference sequence). The CDR3 is CSANTGVSEQYV. As DNA, the CDR3 is TGCAGTGCGAACACAGGGGTGTCCGAGCAGTACGTC.

The CDR3 DNA sequence: TGTGCCAGTCCATGGGGACAGGGGACTGAAGCTTTCTTT. It yields the protein CASPWGQGTEAFF. The V and J genes are TRBV19 and TRBJ1-1; TRBD1 matches at 10 bases. The V and J ends lost 8 bases and 5 bases, in that order; junction bases with no gene match: 5. Germline V gives CDR1 LNHDA, CDR2 SQIVND (reference sequence). The CDR3 covers 13 residues. Complete variable domain (other parts from reference TRBV19 and TRBJ1-1): DGGITQSPKYLFRKEGQNVTLSCEQNLNHDAMYWYRQDPGQGLRLIYYSQIVNDFQKGDIAEGYSVSREKKESFPLTVTSAQKNPTAFYLCASPWGQGTEAFFGQGTRLTVV.

The chain has TRBV12-3 or TRBV12-4 and TRBJ2-1; D is unresolved. The CDR3 has 13 residues. The V end lost 4 bases, the J end lost 1 base, and 5 bases lay between the germline ends. Here the CDR3 reads CASSSGSYNEQFF. CDR3 nucleotides: TGTGCCAGCAGTTCAGGTTCCTACAATGAGCAGTTCTTC.

This clonotype was observed a handful of times. In nucleotides, the CDR3 is TGCAGTGCTCCACGAGCGGGGGTGGAAGAGACCCAGTACTTC. Amino acid sequence: CSAPRAGVEETQYF. V is TRBV20-1 and J is TRBJ2-5; 8 nucleotides match TRBD2. Trimming cost V 5 bases and J 3 bases; bases outside gene matches: 8. This CDR3 spans 14 amino acids. Germline CDR1 is DFQATT and CDR2 is SNEGSKA (reference sequence).

The V and J genes are TRBV4-3 and TRBJ1-1, with TRBD1 as a possible D gene (5 bases). The CDR3 contains 16 residues. CDR1 and CDR2 (germline): LGHNA, YSLEER. V lost 0 bases to trimming and J lost 5 bases, with 16 bases between them. The CDR3 region has the DNA TGCGCCAGCAGCCAAGACGTATTCATCAGACAGACTGAAGCTTTCTTT. Amino acids: CASSQDVFIRQTEAFF.

The chain couples TRBV29-1 to TRBJ2-5, with 9 bases fitting TRBD1. The junction had 6 bases not matched to a gene; V was cut back by 8 bases and J by 8 bases. The length of the CDR3 is 11 residues. CDR1 is SQVTM and CDR2 is ANQGSEA in the germline V gene. For the CDR3, the DNA is TGCAGCCTGTGGGACAGGGAAACCCAGTACTTC. It is translated as CSLWDRETQYF.